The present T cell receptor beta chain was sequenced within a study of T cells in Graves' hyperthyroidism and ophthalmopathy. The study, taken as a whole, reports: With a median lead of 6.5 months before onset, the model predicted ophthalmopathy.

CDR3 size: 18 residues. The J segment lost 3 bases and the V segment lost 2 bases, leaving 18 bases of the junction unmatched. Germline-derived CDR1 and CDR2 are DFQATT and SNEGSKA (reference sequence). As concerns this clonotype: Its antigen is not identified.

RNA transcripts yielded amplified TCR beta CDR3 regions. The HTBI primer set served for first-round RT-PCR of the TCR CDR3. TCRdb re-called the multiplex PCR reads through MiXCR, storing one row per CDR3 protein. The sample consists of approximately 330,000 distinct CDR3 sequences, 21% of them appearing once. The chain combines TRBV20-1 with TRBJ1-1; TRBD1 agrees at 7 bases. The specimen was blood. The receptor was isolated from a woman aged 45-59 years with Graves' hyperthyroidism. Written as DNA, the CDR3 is TGCAGTGCTAGAAATCCTTATAACAGGGGCCGTTTCGACACTGAAGCTTTCTTT. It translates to CSARNPYNRGRFDTEAFF.